Shown below are 11 T cell receptor beta chains from a single sample sequenced in a study of shared clonotypes between healthy human individuals. TCRdb keeps only in-frame clones here, not all; method: immunoSEQ multiplex PCR. The repertoire holds over a million clones, with approximately 80% as singletons. Sequenced sample: memory CD4+ T cells from PBMCs. Subset noted: CD45RA-negative fraction. These receptors came from a man aged 18-30 years in good health. Some clones in this sample may be carry-over from other donors' samples.

The chain couples TRBV18 to TRBJ2-2, with 8 bases that match TRBD1. Germline trimming cut 3 bases from V and 1 base from J; bases unmatched to any gene: 4. Germline V gene sequence: CDR1 KGHSH, CDR2 LQKENI. This CDR3 contains 16 residues. The CDR3 spells CASSPGQVRNTGELFF. CDR3 in DNA: TGTGCCAGCTCACCGGGACAGGTTCGGAACACCGGGGAGCTGTTTTTT.

CDR3 loop: CASSRSDISNEKLFF. The CDR3 nucleotides read TGTGCCAGCAGTCGTTCGGACATCTCTAATGAAAAACTGTTTTTT. This sequence joins TRBV6-5 and TRBJ1-4, with D possibly matching TRBD1 (5 bases). The CDR3 runs 15 residues. Trimming stripped 5 bases from V and 3 bases from J, with 13 bases between. Germline V lookup: CDR1 MNHEY, CDR2 SVGAGI.

V gene TRBV28 combines with J gene TRBJ2-7, with D tentatively TRBD2 (7 bases). CDR3 length equals 18 residues. V was clipped by 2 bases and J by 6 bases, with 26 bases between them. The germline gives CDR1 MDHEN, CDR2 SYDVKM. The CDR3 nucleotides are TGTGCCAGCAGTTTAGACCTCAGAGGGGGGGCCCTCCCCGGCGAGCAGTACTTC. Protein sequence: CASSLDLRGGALPGEQYF.

This rearrangement joins TRBV2 to TRBJ2-5; possible D gene TRBD1, 5 bases. V gave up 7 bases and J gave up 3 bases, with 18 bases separating them. This CDR3 region has 15 residues. CDR1 and CDR2 from the germline V gene are SNHLY and FYNNEI. The CDR3 DNA is TGTGCCAGCAACGGGCAGGGCCTCAGGGAAGAGACCCAGTACTTC. Amino acids: CASNGQGLREETQYF.

As regards this clone: A much larger clone is a single base away; this may be a read error. This chain links TRBV7-2 with TRBJ2-1, with 13 bases lining up with TRBD2. This CDR3 region has 15 residues. From germline, CDR1 is SGHTA and CDR2 FQGNSA. With V trimmed by 1 base and J by 8 bases, 2 bases remained unmatched. The CDR3 nucleotides read TGTGCCAGCAGCTTAGGGACTAGCGGGGGCGATGAGCAGTTCTTC. It encodes CASSLGTSGGDEQFF.

This chain connects TRBV4-2 to TRBJ2-5, with 7 bases identical to TRBD2. The CDR3 has 15 residues. CDR1 is LGHNA, CDR2 YNFKEQ, per germline. V dropped 4 bases and J dropped 0; count of bases not matched to a gene: 5. The chain's CDR3 is CASSRSGNYQETQYF. The CDR3 DNA reads as TGTGCCAGCAGCCGCAGCGGGAATTACCAAGAGACCCAGTACTTC.

This clone was detected only once. V and J are TRBV6-6 and TRBJ1-1; tentatively, D is TRBD1 (5 bases). This CDR3 region has 15 residues. Germline values: CDR1 MNHNY, CDR2 SVGAGI (reference sequence). V lost 2 bases, J lost 1 base, and 11 bases lay in between. CDR3 sequence (DNA): TGTGCCAGCAGTTACCAGGGCTCTTCGAACACTGAAGCTTTCTTT. Translating gives CASSYQGSSNTEAFF.

This clone appeared many times. The chain is built from TRBV21-1 and TRBJ1-2. TRBV21-1 is an annotated pseudogene. The CDR3 has 13 amino acids. The CDR3 region is CASSKVPRGGYTF. CDR3 in DNA: TGTGCCAGCAGCAAAGTACCCCGGGGTGGCTACACCTTC.

This chain joins TRBV6-4 and TRBJ2-5, with D perhaps TRBD1 (6 bases). CDR3 length equals 17 residues. The V end was cut by 2 bases, the J end by 2 bases, with 18 bases between. Germline V gives CDR1 MRHNA, CDR2 SNTAGT. DNA for the CDR3: TGTGCCAGCAGTGACCCGAACAGGGTTGGACCACAAGAGACCCAGTACTTC. It yields the protein CASSDPNRVGPQETQYF.

V gene TRBV27 combines with J gene TRBJ2-1; the D gene is possibly TRBD2 (6 bases). Trimming removed 3 bases from V and 0 bases from J, with 21 bases in between. Looked up from germline, CDR1 is MNHEY and CDR2 is SMNVEV (reference sequence). This CDR3 contains 19 residues. Here the CDR3 reads CASSFFPAGRVRSYNEQFF. The DNA of the CDR3 is TGTGCCAGCAGTTTTTTTCCAGCGGGCCGAGTGCGCTCCTACAATGAGCAGTTCTTC.

J is TRBJ1-5 and V is TRBV5-5; D not resolved. The CDR3 is made up of 15 amino acids. Per germline, CDR1 SGHKS and CDR2 YYEKEE (reference sequence). Trimming shortened V by 4 bases and J by 0 bases, and 11 bases separated the two germline ends. The CDR3 here is CASSRGPYSNQPQHF. Here the CDR3 DNA reads TGTGCCAGCAGCCGAGGACCCTATAGCAATCAGCCCCAGCATTTT.